This T cell receptor (beta chain) was obtained from a study of blood T cell repertoires in COVID-19. As originally analysed: Researchers report that nucleated cell counts were estimated from reference gene primer amplification. Profiled with immunoSEQ multiplex PCR; TCRdb holds only in-frame clones, not every one. Clonal size and the V and J genes are those of that table, whereas D and trimming came from the DNA. The data hold 190,000 or so clones, with around 90% observed a single time. This clone turned up a few times. In germline, CDR1 is SEHNR, CDR2 FQNEAQ (reference sequence). CDR3 length equals 12 residues. Trimming took off 8 bases at V and 6 bases at J, with 13 bases between the two ends.

The rearrangement joins TRBV7-9 to TRBJ1-1; the D gene is possibly TRBD1 (5 bases). Sequenced: peripheral blood. This clonotype was obtained from a man aged 40-55 years with active or convalescent COVID-19. In nucleotides, the CDR3 is TGTGCCAGCGGGTCGGGGGGGTCTGAAGCTTTCTTT. The encoded protein is CASGSGGSEAFF.